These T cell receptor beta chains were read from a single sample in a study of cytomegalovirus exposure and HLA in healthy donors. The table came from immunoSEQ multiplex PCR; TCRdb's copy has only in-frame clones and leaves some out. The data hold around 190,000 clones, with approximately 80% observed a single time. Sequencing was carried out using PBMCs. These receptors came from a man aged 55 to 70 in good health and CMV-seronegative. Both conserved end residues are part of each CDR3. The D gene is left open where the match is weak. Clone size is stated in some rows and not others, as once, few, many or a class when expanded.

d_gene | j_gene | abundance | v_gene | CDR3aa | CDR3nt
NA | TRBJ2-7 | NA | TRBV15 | CATSRGSYEQYF | TGTGCCACCAGCAGAGGTAGCTACGAGCAGTACTTC
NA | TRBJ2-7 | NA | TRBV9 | CASSGNRERGYEQYF | TGTGCCAGCAGCGGAAACAGGGAAAGGGGTTACGAGCAGTACTTC
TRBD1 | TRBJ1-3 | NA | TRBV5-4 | CASSLTGDRSGNTIYF | TGTGCCAGCAGCTTGACAGGGGACCGCTCTGGAAACACCATATATTTT
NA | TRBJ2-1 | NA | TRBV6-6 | CASSRGGEQFF | TGTGCCAGCAGTAGGGGGGGTGAGCAGTTCTTC
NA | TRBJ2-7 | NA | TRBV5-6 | CASSFLGAYEQYF | TGTGCCAGCAGCTTCCTAGGGGCCTACGAGCAGTACTTC
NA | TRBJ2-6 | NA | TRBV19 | CASSIVDTGSGANVLTF | TGTGCCAGTAGTATAGTGGACACGGGCTCTGGGGCCAACGTCCTGACTTTC
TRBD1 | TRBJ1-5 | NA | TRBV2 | CASRTGQGAGQPQHF | TGTGCCAGCAGGACGGGACAGGGGGCTGGTCAGCCCCAGCATTTT
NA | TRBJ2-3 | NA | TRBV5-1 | CASRGDTTTDTQYF | TGCGCCAGCAGGGGGGACACCACCACAGATACGCAGTATTTT
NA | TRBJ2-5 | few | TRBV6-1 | CASMGGGTQYF | TGTGCCAGCATGGGGGGGGGCACCCAGTACTTC
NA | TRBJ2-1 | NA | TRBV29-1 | CSVDSYYNEQFF | TGCAGCGTTGATTCGTACTACAATGAGCAGTTCTTC
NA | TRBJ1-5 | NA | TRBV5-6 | CASSFWAAHSNQPQHF | TGTGCCAGCAGCTTTTGGGCAGCCCATAGCAATCAGCCCCAGCATTTT
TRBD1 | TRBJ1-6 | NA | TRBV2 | CASTRGQGYNSPLNF | TGTGCCAGCACCCGAGGACAGGGCTATAATTCACCCCTCAACTTT
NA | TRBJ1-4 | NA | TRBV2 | CASRRGTTNEKLFF | TGTGCCAGCAGGCGGGGGACGACGAATGAAAAACTGTTTTTT
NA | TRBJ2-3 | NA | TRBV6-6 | CASSGRDTQYF | TGTGCCAGCTCGGGGAGGGATACGCAGTATTTT
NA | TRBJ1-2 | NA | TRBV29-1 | CSVVGVNYGYPF | TGCAGCGTTGTAGGGGTCAACTATGGCTACCCCTTC
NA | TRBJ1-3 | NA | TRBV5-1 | CASSSRDGNTIYF | TGCGCCAGCAGCTCGAGAGATGGAAACACCATATATTTT
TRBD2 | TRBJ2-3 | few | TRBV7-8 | CASSLFGLAGGSTDTQYF | TGTGCCAGCAGCTTATTCGGACTAGCGGGGGGGAGCACAGATACGCAGTATTTT
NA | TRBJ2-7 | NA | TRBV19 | CASSSKPPGQDTYEQYF | TGTGCCAGTAGTTCAAAACCGCCGGGACAAGATACCTACGAGCAGTACTTC
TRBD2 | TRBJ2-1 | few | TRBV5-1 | CASSLIAGVSYNEQFF | TGCGCCAGCAGTCTTATAGCGGGAGTATCCTACAATGAGCAGTTCTTC
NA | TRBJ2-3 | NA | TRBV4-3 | CASSQTTRDQADTQYF | TGCGCCAGCAGCCAAACCACACGGGATCAGGCAGATACGCAGTATTTT
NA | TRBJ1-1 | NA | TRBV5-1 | CASSLVGRQAEAFF | TGCGCCAGCAGCTTGGTTGGTCGGCAGGCAGAAGCTTTCTTT
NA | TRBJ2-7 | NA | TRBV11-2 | CASSTLLEAYEQYF | TGTGCCAGCAGCACCTTACTCGAGGCGTACGAGCAGTACTTC
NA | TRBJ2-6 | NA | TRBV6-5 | CASGSPGVGANVLTF | TGTGCCAGCGGGTCCCCAGGGGTGGGGGCCAACGTCCTGACTTTC
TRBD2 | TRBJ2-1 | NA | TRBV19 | CASTGLAGNEQFF | TGTGCCAGTACCGGACTAGCAGGCAATGAGCAGTTCTTC
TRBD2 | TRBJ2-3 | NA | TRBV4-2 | CASSPAGGEFLTDTQYF | TGTGCCAGCAGCCCGGCGGGAGGGGAATTTCTGACAGATACGCAGTATTTT
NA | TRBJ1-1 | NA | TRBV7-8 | CASSLGGAMDMNTEAFF | TGTGCCAGCAGCTTGGGGGGGGCTATGGACATGAACACTGAAGCTTTCTTT
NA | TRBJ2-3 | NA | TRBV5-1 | CASSLGGLATSTDTQYF | TGCGCCAGCAGCTTGGGGGGACTTGCTACTAGCACAGATACGCAGTATTTT
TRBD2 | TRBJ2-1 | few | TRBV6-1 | CASSEAGRGGYNEQFF | TGTGCCAGCAGTGAAGCAGGGCGGGGGGGATACAATGAGCAGTTCTTC
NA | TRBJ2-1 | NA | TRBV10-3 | CAISESGGDNEQFF | TGTGCCATCAGTGAGTCTGGCGGTGACAATGAGCAGTTCTTC
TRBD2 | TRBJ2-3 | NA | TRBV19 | CASSDSGGSTDTQYF | TGTGCCAGTAGTGATAGCGGGGGGTCCACAGATACGCAGTATTTT
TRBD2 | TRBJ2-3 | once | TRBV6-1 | CASSETGLGTDTQYF | TGTGCCAGCAGTGAAACGGGACTAGGCACAGATACGCAGTATTTT
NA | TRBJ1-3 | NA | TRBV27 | CASSTAGAGNTIYF | TGTGCCAGCAGTACCGCAGGGGCTGGAAACACCATATATTTT
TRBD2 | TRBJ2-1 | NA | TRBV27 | CASSLSGLGLSTPLDSAQFF | TGTGCCAGCAGCCTATCGGGACTAGGCTTAAGCACCCCTCTTGATTCTGCTCAGTTCTTC
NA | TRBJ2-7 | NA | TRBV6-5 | CATSWGQGPYEQYF | TGTGCCACCTCCTGGGGGCAGGGGCCCTACGAGCAGTACTTC
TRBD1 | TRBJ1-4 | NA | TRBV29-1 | CSALQGALEKLFF | TGCAGCGCTCTACAGGGGGCGTTAGAAAAACTGTTTTTT
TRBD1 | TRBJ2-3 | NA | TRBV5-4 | CASSLAGGASDTQYF | TGTGCCAGCAGCTTGGCAGGGGGCGCGTCAGATACGCAGTATTTT
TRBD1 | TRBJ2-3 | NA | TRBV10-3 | CAISEPDREGAQYF | TGTGCCATCAGTGAGCCGGACAGGGAAGGTGCGCAGTATTTT
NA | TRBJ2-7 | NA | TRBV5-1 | CASSLATAATYEQYF | TGCGCCAGCAGCTTGGCCACAGCGGCTACCTACGAGCAGTACTTC
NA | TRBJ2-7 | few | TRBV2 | CASSEAKASEQYF | TGTGCCAGCAGTGAAGCGAAAGCAAGCGAGCAGTACTTC
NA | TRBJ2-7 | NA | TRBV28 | CASSFPRQESSYEQYF | TGTGCCAGCAGTTTTCCCCGACAGGAGAGCTCCTACGAGCAGTACTTC
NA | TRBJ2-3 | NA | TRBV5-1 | CASSWDTTDTQYF | TGCGCCAGCAGCTGGGACACCACAGATACGCAGTATTTT
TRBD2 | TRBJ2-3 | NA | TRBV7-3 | CASSGGGSPTDTQYF | TGTGCCAGCTCCGGGGGGGGGAGTCCCACAGATACGCAGTATTTT
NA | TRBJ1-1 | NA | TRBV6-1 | CARGARNTEAFF | TGTGCCAGGGGAGCGCGGAACACTGAAGCTTTCTTT
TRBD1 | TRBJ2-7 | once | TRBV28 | CASSTFSRDAGQGYEQYF | TGTGCCAGCAGTACCTTCAGTAGAGACGCGGGACAGGGCTACGAGCAGTACTTC
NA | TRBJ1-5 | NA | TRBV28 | CASRIRGVAKNQPQHF | TGTGCCAGCAGAATCCGAGGCGTCGCGAAAAATCAGCCCCAGCATTTT
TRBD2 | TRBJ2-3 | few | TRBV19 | CASSIDSGLADTQYF | TGTGCCAGTAGTATAGATTCAGGACTAGCAGATACGCAGTATTTT
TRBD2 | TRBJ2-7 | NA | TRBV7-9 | CASSFGGLAGDEQYF | TGTGCCAGCAGCTTCGGAGGACTAGCGGGGGACGAGCAGTACTTC
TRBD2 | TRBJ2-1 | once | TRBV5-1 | CASSPGLAGVPSRTYNEQFF | TGCGCCAGCAGCCCCGGACTAGCGGGAGTGCCCTCACGGACCTACAATGAGCAGTTCTTC
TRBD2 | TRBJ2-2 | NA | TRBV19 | CASSNPLAPDTGELFF | TGTGCCAGTAGTAACCCACTAGCGCCGGACACCGGGGAGCTGTTTTTT
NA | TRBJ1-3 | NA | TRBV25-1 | CASSEWGGGPGNTIYF | TGTGCCAGCAGTGAATGGGGCGGGGGTCCTGGAAACACCATATATTTT
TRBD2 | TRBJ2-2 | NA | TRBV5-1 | CASSREGRTTGELFF | TGCGCCAGCAGCCGGGAGGGGAGGACCACCGGGGAGCTGTTTTTT
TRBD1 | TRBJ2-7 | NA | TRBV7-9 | CASSGTPGTEDRQYF | TGTGCCAGCAGCGGTACCCCCGGGACAGAGGACCGGCAGTACTTC
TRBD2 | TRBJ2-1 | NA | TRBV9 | CASSTLAGGGNEQFF | TGTGCCAGCAGCACCCTAGCGGGAGGCGGGAATGAGCAGTTCTTC
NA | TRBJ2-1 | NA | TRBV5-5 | CASSHASGRSYNEQFF | TGTGCCAGCAGCCACGCGTCGGGTCGCTCCTACAATGAGCAGTTCTTC